Detailed here is one TCR beta chain. The antigen this receptor binds is unknown. No clone much larger than this one lies a single base away; base qualities are absent. The data originate from a study of shared clonotypes between healthy human individuals (dated by TCRdb to the early 2020s). Background on the whole study: The cohort included a few men and a couple of women between 18 and 49 years of age. To increase sequencing depth and limit assay-specific biases, different laboratories used diverse techniques to prepare libraries and sequence TCR repertoires. To estimate repertoire size and how much clonotype sharing occurs between individuals, the study deeply sequenced the blood TCR repertoires of several healthy adults. Between about 0.94 and 8.9 billion PBMCs per donor were obtained by leukapheresis. General conclusions and limits of the study: Pairwise subsampling led to the expectation that sequencing depth would affect the degree of clonotype sharing among donors. Because the study included only a small number of donors, the genetic and exposure-history diversity represented was limited. Sampling was restricted to blood, and TCR repertoires in tissues likely differ from the TCR repertoires found in blood.

Healthy HIV-negative adults with no recently reported acute infections or vaccinations were included as donors. Only Caucasian adults living in Nashville, Tennessee, USA were represented among the donors. For unsorted samples, some 90 million PBMCs were counted, and genomic DNA was extracted using the QIAamp DNA Blood Mini kit. Blood was obtained by leukapheresis, after which PBMCs were separated by Ficoll-Histopaque density gradient centrifugation and cryopreserved in liquid nitrogen vapor phase. Based on the germline V gene, the CDR1 and CDR2 sequences are SGHVS and FQNEAQ. Including the terminal cysteine and phenylalanine, the CDR3 comprises 15 residues. Solely the CDR3 DNA is kept, with 45 bases framed from the first base. V is reduced by 3 bases and J by 3 bases, leaving a spacing of 14 bases between them. Using the deep immunoSEQ assay, multiplex PCR amplified TCR CDR3 regions from genomic DNA. For each cell subset, the extracted genomic DNA was distributed evenly across all wells of several immunoSEQ 96-well plates, and each plate served as one replicate. For unsorted PBMC, approximately 0.3 ug of genomic DNA, equivalent to around 30,000 T cell genomes, went into each replicate PCR. Genomic DNA from unsorted PBMC was sequenced over ten immunoSEQ deep assay plates. The purified libraries were quantified using a Qubit 3.0 fluorometer, sized with a Bioanalyzer 2100, and then quantified again using the KAPA Library Quantification kit. Each immunoSEQ 96-well plate was sequenced on its own single-read 150-cycle Illumina NextSeq 550 flow cell. As for how the authors treated the data: The immunoSEQ output contained only junctional sequences without quality scores, so filtering could not match that applied to full-length reads. Sequences were annotated with PyIR, a Python wrapper for IgBLAST v1.9, and V/J genes and CDR3 were assigned using IMGT germline references. Reads with weak V/J assignments (E-value above 1e-6), missing CDR3, stop codons, out-of-frame junctions, or ambiguous translated residues were removed. V3J clonotypes were defined by identical inferred V gene, J gene, and CDR3 amino acid sequence. The percentage overlap between two repertoires was calculated by dividing the number of shared unique clonotypes by the size of the smaller repertoire. Three approaches were used to assess repertoire richness: RTK rarefaction, the Chao1 estimator, and Recon v2.1 estimates of unobserved clonotypes. In its TCRdb copy, this immuneACCESS table keeps in-frame sequences only and misses some clones. Where compared with another copy, unresolved V genes explain less than half of these, and the others have no known cause. The DNA was the basis for D and trimming; V, J and clone size are from that table. The sample data list 490,000 or so clones, and around 80% of these were observed just once. The top ten clonotypes cover around 12% of the sample.

This sequence originates from a woman aged 40 to 50 in good health. Some clones in this sample may be carry-over from other donors' samples. Sample: PBMCs. The chain uses TRBV7-8 and TRBJ1-1, with TRBD1 as a weak D call on 6 bases. The CDR3 region reads CASSFYRDTDTEAFF. The DNA reads TGTGCCAGCAGCTTCTATCGGGACACCGACACTGAAGCTTTCTTT.